Following are 22 T cell receptor beta chains from one sample sequenced in a study of T cells in Graves' hyperthyroidism and ophthalmopathy. TCR beta CDR3 regions were amplified from RNA transcripts. HTBI primers were the set used in a first-round RT-PCR of the TCR CDR3. TCRdb itself ran the multiplex PCR reads through MiXCR, one entry per CDR3 protein. This table holds 480,000 or so distinct CDR3 sequences, about 45% found once. Specimen: peripheral blood or thyroid tissue (not recorded which). These receptors came from an adult woman with Graves' disease, either hyperthyroidism or ophthalmopathy (not recorded which).

This clonotype was counted at least ten times. This chain uses TRBV6-6 with TRBJ2-7, with D unresolved. The V end was cut by 8 bases, the J end by 0 bases, with 8 bases between. This CDR3 has 12 residues. CDR1 is MNHNY, CDR2 SVGAGI, per germline (reference sequence). The CDR3 reads CASGENSYEQYF. The CDR3 nucleotides are TGTGCCAGCGGAGAAAACTCCTACGAGCAGTACTTC.

This clonotype showed up many times. The chain combines TRBV12-3 or TRBV12-4 with TRBJ1-5; unclear D gene. V gave up 7 bases and J gave up 0 bases, with 16 bases separating them. The CDR3 has 16 residues. Written as DNA, the CDR3 is TGTGCCAGCACCAAACGGCTAACAGATAGCAATCAGCCCCAGCATTTT. It translates to CASTKRLTDSNQPQHF.

The chain employs TRBV15 and TRBJ2-5; 8 nucleotides align to TRBD1. CDR3 size: 14 residues. V was pared by 0 bases and J by 8 bases, with 5 bases of the junction left unmatched. Germline-derived CDR1 and CDR2 are LNHNV and YYDKDF (reference sequence). The CDR3: CATSREQGGRTQYF. CDR3 DNA sequence: TGTGCCACCAGCAGAGAACAGGGGGGTCGCACCCAGTACTTC.

This clonotype has just a few counts. The chain uses TRBV7-9 and TRBJ1-2; D gene unclear. Trimming took 6 bases from V and 4 from J, leaving 9 bases between them. This CDR3 has 12 residues. Germline CDR1 reads SEHNR; CDR2 reads FQNEAQ (reference sequence). Here the CDR3 DNA reads TGTGCCAGCAGTGACGCAGGCTATGGCTACACCTTC. Translation: CASSDAGYGYTF.

The chain combines TRBV5-5 with TRBJ1-2, with D perhaps matching TRBD1 (5 bases). The germline V gene has CDR1 SGHKS and CDR2 YYEKEE (reference sequence). V lost 4 bases and J 4 bases, leaving 11 bases between the germline ends. This CDR3 has 13 amino acids. The CDR3 region is CASSIGTIYGYTF. The CDR3 DNA reads TGTGCCAGCAGCATAGGGACGATCTATGGCTACACCTTC.

The chain is built from TRBV29-1 and TRBJ2-7; weak D call: TRBD2 (6 bases). Trimming shortened V by 8 bases and J by 5 bases, and 16 bases separated the two germline ends. The germline V gene has CDR1 SQVTM and CDR2 ANQGSEA. The CDR3 spans 12 residues. CDR3 region: CSFGEVGDEQYF. CDR3 DNA: TGCAGCTTTGGGGAGGTTGGCGACGAGCAGTACTTC.

The CDR3 loop reads CSVVGFKEGGETQYF. The CDR3, as DNA: TGCAGCGTTGTGGGCTTTAAGGAGGGGGGAGAGACCCAGTACTTC. The rearrangement uses TRBV29-1 and TRBJ2-5; tentatively, D is TRBD1 or TRBD2 (6 bases each). V lost 4 bases to trimming and J lost 4 bases, with 19 bases between them. The CDR3 sequence is 15 residues long. The germline V gene encodes CDR1 SQVTM and CDR2 ANQGSEA.

At least ten counts were recorded for this clonotype. This sequence joins TRBV30 and TRBJ1-2; D unresolved. Germline CDR1 reads GTSNPN; CDR2 reads SVGIG (reference sequence). Trimming left V 5 bases short and J 8 bases short, with 12 bases between. The CDR3 covers 11 residues. The CDR3 sequence is CAWAWTTGYTF. Written as DNA, the CDR3 is TGTGCCTGGGCTTGGACTACGGGCTACACCTTC.

V and J are TRBV10-1 and TRBJ1-2, with D unresolved. This CDR3 spans 15 amino acids. The germline V gene has CDR1 WNHNN and CDR2 SYGVQD (reference sequence). V shed 7 bases and J shed 1 base, with 16 bases lying between them. CDR3 protein: CASTIEKSDNYGYTF. As DNA, the CDR3 is TGCGCCAGCACTATCGAAAAATCAGATAACTATGGCTACACCTTC.

The J gene is TRBJ2-5, the V gene TRBV28; 8 nucleotides agree with TRBD2. This CDR3 is built from 13 residues. Trimming cost V 8 bases and J 4 bases; bases outside gene matches: 6. Germline V gene sequence: CDR1 MDHEN, CDR2 SYDVKM. The CDR3 sequence is CASRLAGIETQYF. CDR3 DNA sequence: TGTGCCAGCCGGTTAGCGGGAATAGAGACCCAGTACTTC.

With regard to this clonotype: The junction departs from germline at one end; a sequencing error may be responsible. The chain has TRBV10-1 and TRBJ2-5; no definite D call. This CDR3 is 13 amino acids long. In germline, CDR1 is WNHNN, CDR2 SYGVQD (reference sequence). As DNA, the CDR3 is TGCGCCAACAGTGAATCCGACCGGGAGACCCAGTACTTC. This translates into CANSESDRETQYF.

This clonotype was counted many times. This chain links TRBV13 with TRBJ1-6; D is ambiguous. V lost 5 bases, J lost 3 bases, and 8 bases lay in between. Germline assignment: CDR1 PRHDT and CDR2 FYEKMQ (reference sequence). The CDR3 has 14 amino acids. This CDR3 is CASSGGGYNSPLHF. Written as DNA, the CDR3 is TGTGCCAGCAGCGGAGGTGGCTATAATTCACCCCTCCACTTT. Looking up the rest from reference TRBV13 and TRBJ1-6 gives the full variable domain: AAGVIQSPRHLIKEKRETATLKCYPIPRHDTVYWYQQGPGQDPQFLISFYEKMQSDKGSIPDRFSAQQFSDYHSELNMSSLELGDSALYFCASSGGGYNSPLHFGNGTRLTVT.

The V gene is TRBV10-1, the J gene TRBJ1-1; D call uncertain. With 4 bases removed from V and 2 bases from J, the gap between germline ends came to 8 bases. Germline V gives CDR1 WNHNN, CDR2 SYGVQD (reference sequence). This CDR3 is 13 amino acids long. The DNA of the CDR3 is TGCGCCAGCAGTGTGAACTTAAACACTGAAGCTTTCTTT. Amino acid sequence: CASSVNLNTEAFF.

The chain has TRBV11-2 and TRBJ2-2; perhaps TRBD2 as D (6 bases). Germline CDR1 reads SGHAT; CDR2 reads FQNNGV. This CDR3 comprises 15 residues. The V end was cut by 3 bases, the J end by 4 bases, with 12 bases between. CDR3 sequence reads: CASSFRLVSTGELFF. The CDR3 DNA reads as TGTGCCAGCAGCTTCCGACTAGTTAGCACCGGGGAGCTGTTTTTT. Variable domain in full (rest from reference TRBV11-2 and TRBJ2-2): EAGVAQSPRYKIIEKRQSVAFWCNPISGHATLYWYQQILGQGPKLLIQFQNNGVVDDSQLPKDRFSAERLKGVDSTLKIQPAKLEDSAVYLCASSFRLVSTGELFFGEGSRLTVL.

This clonotype has a handful of counts. The genes are TRBV7-6 and TRBJ2-1, with D unresolved. The V end was cut by 3 bases, the J end by 6 bases, with 18 bases between. This CDR3 comprises 16 residues. The germline gives CDR1 SGHVS, CDR2 FNYEAQ. CDR3 amino acids: CASSFYPDHVINEQFF. CDR3 DNA sequence: TGTGCCAGCAGCTTCTACCCCGACCACGTGATCAATGAGCAGTTCTTC.

This clonotype came up many times. The chain joins TRBV14 to TRBJ2-5; 7 bases are a match to TRBD1. The CDR3 sequence is 14 residues long. Per germline, CDR1 SGHDN and CDR2 FVKESK. V trimming: 4 bases; J trimming: 5 bases; junction bases outside the gene matches: 7. The CDR3 loop is CASSLRGGAETQYF. DNA of the CDR3: TGTGCCAGCAGCCTTCGAGGGGGCGCGGAGACCCAGTACTTC.

CDR3 DNA sequence: TGTGCCAGCAGAGAATCAACAATCAGGGCTTTCTTT. Translated: CASRESTIRAFF. The rearrangement joins TRBV2 to TRBJ1-1, with no clear D. V shed 6 bases and J shed 11 bases, with 16 bases lying between them. This CDR3 is built from 12 residues. Germline assignment: CDR1 SNHLY and CDR2 FYNNEI. Based on the CDR3 plus reference TRBV2 and TRBJ1-1, the full variable domain is EPEVTQTPSHQVTQMGQEVILRCVPISNHLYFYWYRQILGQKVEFLVSFYNNEISEKSEIFDDQFSVERPDGSNFTLKIRSTKLEDSAMYFCASRESTIRAFFGQGTRLTVV.

The count of this clonotype is one. The chain uses TRBV7-9 and TRBJ1-1; D gene ambiguous. V lost 4 bases, J lost 2 bases, and 11 bases lay in between. Germline V gene lookup returns CDR1 SEHNR and CDR2 FQNEAQ (reference sequence). This CDR3 spans 14 amino acids. The CDR3 sequence: CASSSDGKNTEAFF. The CDR3 coding sequence is TGTGCCAGCAGCTCCGACGGGAAAAACACTGAAGCTTTCTTT.

The rearrangement uses TRBV7-9 and TRBJ1-1; the D is unclear. Trimming shortened V by 4 bases and J by 7 bases, and 10 bases separated the two germline ends. This CDR3 has 12 residues. Germline V gene sequence: CDR1 SEHNR, CDR2 FQNEAQ (reference sequence). For the CDR3, the DNA is TGTGCCAGCAGCTCTGGAGACGGTGAAGCTTTCTTT. It translates to CASSSGDGEAFF.

This clonotype was detected many times. The rearrangement links TRBV19 to TRBJ2-5; 7 nucleotides line up with TRBD1. The CDR3 spans 14 residues. V shed 3 bases, J shed 5 bases, and the junction held 6 bases outside the gene matches. Germline-derived CDR1 and CDR2 are LNHDA and SQIVND (reference sequence). The CDR3 bases are TGTGCCAGTAGTATCGGAGGACAGGAGGAGACCCAGTACTTC. This encodes CASSIGGQEETQYF.

The genes are TRBV10-3 and TRBJ1-1; 7 nucleotides match TRBD1. CDR3 size: 13 residues. After removal of 5 bases from V and 5 bases from J, the junction contained 5 bases not matched to a gene. Germline lookup yields CDR1 ENHRY and CDR2 SYGVKD. This chain's CDR3 is CAISRQGETEAFF. For the CDR3, the DNA is TGTGCCATCAGTAGACAGGGTGAGACTGAAGCTTTCTTT.

The rearrangement links TRBV11-2 to TRBJ1-2; the D gene is possibly TRBD1 (5 bases). The V end was cut by 5 bases, the J end by 0 bases, with 13 bases between. The length of the CDR3 is 15 residues. The germline V gene has CDR1 SGHAT and CDR2 FQNNGV. CDR3 nucleotides: TGTGCCAGCAGCCGTTTAGGGACCACTAACTATGGCTACACCTTC. As protein: CASSRLGTTNYGYTF.